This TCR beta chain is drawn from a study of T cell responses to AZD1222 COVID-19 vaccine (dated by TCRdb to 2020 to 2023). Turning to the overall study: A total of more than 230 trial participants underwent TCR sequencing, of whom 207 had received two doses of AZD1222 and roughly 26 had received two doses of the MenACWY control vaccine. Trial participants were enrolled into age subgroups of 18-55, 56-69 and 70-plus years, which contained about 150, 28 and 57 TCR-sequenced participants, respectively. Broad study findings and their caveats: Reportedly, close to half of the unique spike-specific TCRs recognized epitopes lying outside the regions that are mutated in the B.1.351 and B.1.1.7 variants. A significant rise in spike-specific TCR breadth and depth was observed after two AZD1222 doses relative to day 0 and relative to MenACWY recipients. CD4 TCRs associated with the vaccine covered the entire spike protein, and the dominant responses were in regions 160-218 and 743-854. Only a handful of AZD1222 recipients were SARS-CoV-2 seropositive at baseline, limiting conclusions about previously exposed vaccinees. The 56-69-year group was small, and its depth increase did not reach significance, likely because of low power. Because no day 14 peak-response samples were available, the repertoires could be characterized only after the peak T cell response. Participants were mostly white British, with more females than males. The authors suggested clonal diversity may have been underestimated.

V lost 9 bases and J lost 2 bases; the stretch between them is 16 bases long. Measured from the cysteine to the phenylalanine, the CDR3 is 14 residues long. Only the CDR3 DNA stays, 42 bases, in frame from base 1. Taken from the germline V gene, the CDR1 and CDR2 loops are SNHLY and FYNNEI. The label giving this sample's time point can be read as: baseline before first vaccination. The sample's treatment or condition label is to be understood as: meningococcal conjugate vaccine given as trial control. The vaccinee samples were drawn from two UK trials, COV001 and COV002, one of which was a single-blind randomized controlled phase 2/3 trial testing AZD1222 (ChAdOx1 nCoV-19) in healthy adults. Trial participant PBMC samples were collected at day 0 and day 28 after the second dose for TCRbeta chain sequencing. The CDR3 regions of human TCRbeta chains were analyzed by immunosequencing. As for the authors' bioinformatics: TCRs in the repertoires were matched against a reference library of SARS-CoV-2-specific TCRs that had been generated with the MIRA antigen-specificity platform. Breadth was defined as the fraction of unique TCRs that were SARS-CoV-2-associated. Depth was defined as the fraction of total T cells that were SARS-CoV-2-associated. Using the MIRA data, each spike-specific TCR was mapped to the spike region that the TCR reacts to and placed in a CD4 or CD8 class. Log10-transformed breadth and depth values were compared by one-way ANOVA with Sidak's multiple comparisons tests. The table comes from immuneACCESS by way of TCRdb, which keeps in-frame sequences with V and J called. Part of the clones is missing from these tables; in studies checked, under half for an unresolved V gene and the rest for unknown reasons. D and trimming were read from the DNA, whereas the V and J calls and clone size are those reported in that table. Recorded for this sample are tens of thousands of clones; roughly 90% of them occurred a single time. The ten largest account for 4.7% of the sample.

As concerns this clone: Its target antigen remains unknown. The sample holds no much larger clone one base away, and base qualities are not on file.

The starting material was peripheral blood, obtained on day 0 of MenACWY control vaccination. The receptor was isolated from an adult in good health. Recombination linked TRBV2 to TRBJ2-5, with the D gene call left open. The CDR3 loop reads CASLRWQNQETQYF. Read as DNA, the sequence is TGTGCCAGTCTCCGCTGGCAGAATCAAGAGACCCAGTACTTC.